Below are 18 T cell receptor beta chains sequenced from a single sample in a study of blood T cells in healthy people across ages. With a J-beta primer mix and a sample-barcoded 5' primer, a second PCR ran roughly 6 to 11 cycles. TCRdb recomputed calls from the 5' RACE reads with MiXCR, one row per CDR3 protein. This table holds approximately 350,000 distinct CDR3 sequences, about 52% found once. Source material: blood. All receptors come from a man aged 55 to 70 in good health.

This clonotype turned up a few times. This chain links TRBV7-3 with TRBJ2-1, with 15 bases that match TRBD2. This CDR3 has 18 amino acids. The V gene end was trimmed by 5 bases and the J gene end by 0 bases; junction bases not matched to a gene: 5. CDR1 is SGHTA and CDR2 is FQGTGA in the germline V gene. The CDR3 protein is CASSPGLAGGTSYNEQFF. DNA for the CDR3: TGTGCCAGCAGCCCGGGACTAGCGGGAGGTACCTCCTACAATGAGCAGTTCTTC.

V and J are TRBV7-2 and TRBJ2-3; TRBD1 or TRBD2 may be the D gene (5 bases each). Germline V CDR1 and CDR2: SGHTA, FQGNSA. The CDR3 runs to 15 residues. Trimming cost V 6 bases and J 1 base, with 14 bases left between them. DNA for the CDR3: TGTGCCAGCAGGAGAGGGGAGAGAGGCACAGATACGCAGTATTTT. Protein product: CASRRGERGTDTQYF.

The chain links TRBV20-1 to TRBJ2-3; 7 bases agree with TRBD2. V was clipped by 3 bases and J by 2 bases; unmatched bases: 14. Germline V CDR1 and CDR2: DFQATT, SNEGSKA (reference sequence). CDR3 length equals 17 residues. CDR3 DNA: TGCAGTGCTAGTCATGGGAAGGGCGGGAGATACACAGATACGCAGTATTTT. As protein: CSASHGKGGRYTDTQYF.

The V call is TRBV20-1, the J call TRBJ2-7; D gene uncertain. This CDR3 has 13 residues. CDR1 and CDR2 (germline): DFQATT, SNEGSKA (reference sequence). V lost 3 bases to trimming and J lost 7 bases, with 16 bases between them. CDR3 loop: CSASPNSPNEQYF. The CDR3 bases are TGCAGTGCTAGTCCTAACAGCCCCAATGAGCAGTACTTC.

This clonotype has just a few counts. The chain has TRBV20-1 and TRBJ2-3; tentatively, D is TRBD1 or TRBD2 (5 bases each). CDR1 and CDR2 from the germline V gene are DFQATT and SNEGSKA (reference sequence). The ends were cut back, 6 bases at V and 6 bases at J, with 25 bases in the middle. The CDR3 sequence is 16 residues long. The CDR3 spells CSASPRTSRAGDTQYF. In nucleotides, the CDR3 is TGCAGTGCCTCCCCCCGAACTTCGCGGGCAGGGGATACGCAGTATTTT.

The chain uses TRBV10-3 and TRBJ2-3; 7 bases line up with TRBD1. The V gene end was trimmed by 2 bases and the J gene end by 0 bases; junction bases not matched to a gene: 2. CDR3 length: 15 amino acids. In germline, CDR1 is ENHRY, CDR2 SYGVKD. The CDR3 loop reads CAISEGRGSTDTQYF. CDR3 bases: TGTGCCATCAGTGAGGGCAGGGGGAGCACAGATACGCAGTATTTT.

This chain's CDR3 is CASTEGDADTQYF. CDR3 nucleotides: TGTGCCAGCACCGAGGGGGATGCAGATACGCAGTATTTT. This chain joins TRBV6-6 and TRBJ2-3, with D possibly being TRBD1 (6 bases). The V gene lost 7 bases and the J gene lost 4 bases, with 12 bases spanning the gap. Germline lookup yields CDR1 MNHNY and CDR2 SVGAGI (reference sequence). This CDR3 comprises 13 residues.

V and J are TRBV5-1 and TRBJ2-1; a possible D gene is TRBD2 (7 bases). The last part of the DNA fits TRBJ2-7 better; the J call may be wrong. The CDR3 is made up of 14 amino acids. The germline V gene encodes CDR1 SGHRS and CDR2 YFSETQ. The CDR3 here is CASSFGGQGNEQYF. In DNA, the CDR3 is TGCGCCAGCAGCTTCGGGGGGCAAGGCAATGAGCAGTACTTC.

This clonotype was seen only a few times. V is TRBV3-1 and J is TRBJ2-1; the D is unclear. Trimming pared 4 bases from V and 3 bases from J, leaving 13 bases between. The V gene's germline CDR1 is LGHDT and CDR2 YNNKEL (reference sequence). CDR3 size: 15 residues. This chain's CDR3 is CASSRYGAYYNEQFF. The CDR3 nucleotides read TGTGCCAGCAGCCGGTATGGCGCGTACTACAATGAGCAGTTCTTC.

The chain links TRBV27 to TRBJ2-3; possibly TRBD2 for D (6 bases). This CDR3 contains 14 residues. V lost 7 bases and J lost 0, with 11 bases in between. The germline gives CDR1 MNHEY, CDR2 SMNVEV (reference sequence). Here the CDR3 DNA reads TGTGCCAGCACCTCGGGACTCAGCACAGATACGCAGTATTTT. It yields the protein CASTSGLSTDTQYF.

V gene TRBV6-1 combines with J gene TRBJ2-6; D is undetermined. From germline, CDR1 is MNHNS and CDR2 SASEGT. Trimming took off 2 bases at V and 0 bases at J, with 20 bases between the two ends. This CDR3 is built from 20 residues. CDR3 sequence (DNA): TGTGCCAGCAGTGAATCTCTTCTGGGCAGCGCAGACTCTGGGGCCAACGTCCTGACTTTC. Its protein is CASSESLLGSADSGANVLTF.

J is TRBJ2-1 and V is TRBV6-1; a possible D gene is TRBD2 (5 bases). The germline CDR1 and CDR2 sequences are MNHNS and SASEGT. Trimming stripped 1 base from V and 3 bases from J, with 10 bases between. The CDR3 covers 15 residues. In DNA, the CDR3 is TGTGCCAGCAGTGAAGATCCTGAGGGCTACAATGAGCAGTTCTTC. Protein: CASSEDPEGYNEQFF.

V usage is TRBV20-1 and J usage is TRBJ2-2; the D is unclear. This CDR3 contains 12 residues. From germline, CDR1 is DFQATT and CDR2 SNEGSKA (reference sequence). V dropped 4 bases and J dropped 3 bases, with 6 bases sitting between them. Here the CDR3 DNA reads TGCAGTGCTAAGACGGACACCGGGGAGCTGTTTTTT. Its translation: CSAKTDTGELFF.

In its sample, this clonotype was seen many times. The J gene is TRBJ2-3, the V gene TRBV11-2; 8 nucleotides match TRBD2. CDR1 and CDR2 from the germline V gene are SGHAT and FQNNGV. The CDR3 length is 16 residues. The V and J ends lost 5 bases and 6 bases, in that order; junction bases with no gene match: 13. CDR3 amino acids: CASSGVSGKGLDTQYF. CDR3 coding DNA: TGTGCCAGCAGCGGGGTTAGCGGGAAAGGTTTGGATACGCAGTATTTT.

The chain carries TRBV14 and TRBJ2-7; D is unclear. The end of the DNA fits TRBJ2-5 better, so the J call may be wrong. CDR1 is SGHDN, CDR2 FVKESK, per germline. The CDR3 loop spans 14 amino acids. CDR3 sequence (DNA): TGTGCCAGCAGCCTTGGTAGACTTGTGGAGACCCAGTACTTC. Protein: CASSLGRLVETQYF.

CDR3 nucleotide sequence: TGTGCCAGCAGCAGCAAATCCCCTCAAGAGACCCAGTACTTC. It codes for CASSSKSPQETQYF. The J gene is TRBJ2-5, the V gene TRBV21-1; the DNA was not used to check the table's D call, TRBD1. TRBV21-1 is described as a pseudogene. The CDR3 is 14 amino acids.

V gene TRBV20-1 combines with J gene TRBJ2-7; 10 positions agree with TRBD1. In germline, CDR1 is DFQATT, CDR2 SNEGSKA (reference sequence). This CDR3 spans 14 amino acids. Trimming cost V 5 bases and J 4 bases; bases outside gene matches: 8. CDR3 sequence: CSAGTGTGVYEQYF. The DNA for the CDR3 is TGCAGTGCTGGGACCGGGACAGGGGTATACGAGCAGTACTTC.

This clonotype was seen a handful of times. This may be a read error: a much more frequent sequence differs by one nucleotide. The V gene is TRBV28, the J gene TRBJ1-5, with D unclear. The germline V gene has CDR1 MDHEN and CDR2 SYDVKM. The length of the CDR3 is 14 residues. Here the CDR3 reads CAGSPPGPGQPQHF. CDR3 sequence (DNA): TGTGCCGGCAGTCCCCCCGGGCCTGGTCAGCCCCAGCATTTT.